Below are 8 T cell receptor beta chains sequenced from a single sample in a study of T-cell reconstitution after alpha-beta-depleted transplantation in children. Unique molecular identifiers were incorporated during preparation of the TCRbeta library. TCRdb reprocessed the PCR reads via MiXCR and lists one record per CDR3 protein. Of around 370,000 distinct CDR3 sequences detected, 9% to 12% appear once; the ten largest clones hold more than 2%. Here the sequenced sample was PBMCs from the stem cell graft donor, taken from the stem cell graft. These receptors all come from a human donor who donated a stem cell graft to a child with acute lymphoblastic leukemia.

The chain recombines TRBV7-9 with TRBJ2-1; D might be TRBD2 (7 bases). V shed 4 bases and J shed 4 bases, with 20 bases lying between them. The CDR3 extends over 17 amino acids. CDR1 and CDR2 (germline): SEHNR, FQNEAQ (reference sequence). For the CDR3, the DNA is TGTGCCAGCAGCTACTTCGGGAGGAGGGGGACATACAATGAGCAGTTCTTC. Residues: CASSYFGRRGTYNEQFF.

The V call is TRBV7-8, the J call TRBJ2-1; TRBD2 aligns across 15 bases. This CDR3 has 20 amino acids. V lost 6 bases and J lost 2; bases outside the gene matches: 14. Germline CDR1 reads SGHVS; CDR2 reads FQNEAQ. CDR3 residues: CASRDPGLAGGWGTYNEQFF. The CDR3 DNA reads as TGTGCCAGCAGGGACCCGGGACTAGCGGGAGGATGGGGGACCTACAATGAGCAGTTCTTC.

This clonotype has only a few counts. The J gene is TRBJ2-7, the V gene TRBV7-9; TRBD1 agrees at 8 bases. CDR1 is SEHNR, CDR2 FQNEAQ, per germline (reference sequence). The CDR3 consists of 16 residues. J was trimmed by 2 bases and V by 5 bases; bases with no gene match: 11. Here the CDR3 reads CASSDSGQVLTYEQYF. The CDR3 DNA reads TGTGCCAGCAGCGACTCGGGACAGGTCTTAACCTACGAGCAGTACTTC.

This clonotype was seen at least ten times. CDR3 amino acids: CASSATGPDEQFF. The CDR3 coding sequence is TGCGCCAGCAGCGCGACAGGGCCTGATGAGCAGTTCTTC. The gene calls are TRBV5-1 and TRBJ2-1, with 7 bases fitting TRBD1. Germline CDR1 reads SGHRS; CDR2 reads YFSETQ. This CDR3 comprises 13 residues. V lost 4 bases to trimming and J lost 8 bases; unmatched junction nucleotides: 6.

This clonotype was detected ten times or more. The chain uses TRBV7-2 and TRBJ2-3, with D perhaps TRBD2 (5 bases). CDR1 SGHTA and CDR2 FQGNSA come from the germline V gene. This CDR3 comprises 15 residues. The ends were cut back, 3 bases at V and 8 bases at J, with 18 bases in the middle. The CDR3 DNA reads as TGTGCCAGCAGCTTCCGAAGAGGGATCGACGTTACGCAGTATTTT. Its translation: CASSFRRGIDVTQYF.

As for this clonotype: Relative to the germline gene, one junction end is altered; a read error may explain this. The J gene is TRBJ2-7, the V gene TRBV4-3; D is undetermined. Germline V gives CDR1 LGHNA, CDR2 YSLEER. CDR3 length: 16 amino acids. CDR3 residues: CASSQGARTEAYAQYF. The CDR3 DNA is TGCGCCAGCAGCCAAGGGGCCCGGACCGAAGCCTACGCGCAGTACTTC.

This sequence joins TRBV5-4 and TRBJ2-7; 9 bases fit TRBD2. Per the germline V gene, CDR1 is SGHNT and CDR2 is YYREEE (reference sequence). The ends lost 0 bases at V and 2 bases at J; junction bases unmatched: 6. The CDR3 runs 16 residues. The CDR3 DNA reads TGTGCCAGCAGCTTGGCTAGCGGGAACGGACCCTACGAGCAGTACTTC. This codes for CASSLASGNGPYEQYF.

This clonotype came up a few times. The rearrangement joins TRBV15 to TRBJ2-5, with D unresolved. The CDR3 length is 16 residues. From germline, CDR1 is LNHNV and CDR2 YYDKDF (reference sequence). The germline V and J ends were trimmed by 3 bases and 5 bases, with 19 bases remaining between them. This CDR3 is CATSRARSSLSETQYF. The CDR3 DNA reads TGTGCCACCAGCAGGGCCAGATCGTCATTAAGCGAGACCCAGTACTTC. The complete variable domain, with remaining parts taken from reference TRBV15 and TRBJ2-5, reads DAMVIQNPRYQVTQFGKPVTLSCSQTLNHNVMYWYQQKSSQAPKLLFHYYDKDFNNEADTPDNFQSRRPNTSFCFLDIRSPGLGDTAMYLCATSRARSSLSETQYFGPGTRLLVL.